This section outlines one TCR beta chain sequence together with its context. Each sample used at least 6 million PBMCs. This sample is drawn from a study of blood T cells in healthy people across ages. The germline V and J ends were trimmed by 2 bases and 3 bases, with 10 bases remaining between them. CDR1 and CDR2 from the germline V gene are KGHSH and LQKENI. The CDR3 consists of 14 residues. The use of a sample-barcoded 5' primer and a J-beta primer mix characterized a second PCR of about 7 to 12 cycles. TCRdb used MiXCR to reprocess the 5' RACE reads, holding one entry per CDR3 protein. The table shows over a million distinct CDR3 sequences, with approximately 59% occurring only once.

This receptor was taken from a young man in good health. Sample: blood. This rearrangement joins TRBV18 to TRBJ1-2; D unresolved. The CDR3 DNA is TGTGCCAGCTCACCAGACTCTTCAGACTATGGCTACACCTTC. Translating it yields CASSPDSSDYGYTF.